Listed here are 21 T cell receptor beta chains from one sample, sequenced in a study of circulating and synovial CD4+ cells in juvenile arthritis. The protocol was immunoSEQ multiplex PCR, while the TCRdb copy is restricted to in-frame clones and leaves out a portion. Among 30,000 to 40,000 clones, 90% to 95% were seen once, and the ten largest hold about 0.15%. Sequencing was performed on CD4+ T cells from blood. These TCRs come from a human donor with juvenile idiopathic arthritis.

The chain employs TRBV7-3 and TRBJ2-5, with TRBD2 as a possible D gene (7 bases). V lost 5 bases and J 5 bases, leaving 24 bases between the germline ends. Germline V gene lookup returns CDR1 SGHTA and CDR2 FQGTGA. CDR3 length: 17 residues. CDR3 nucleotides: TGTGCCAGCAGCCCCATTGGTGGGGGGGCGCTTGGGGAGACCCAGTACTTC. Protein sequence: CASSPIGGGALGETQYF.

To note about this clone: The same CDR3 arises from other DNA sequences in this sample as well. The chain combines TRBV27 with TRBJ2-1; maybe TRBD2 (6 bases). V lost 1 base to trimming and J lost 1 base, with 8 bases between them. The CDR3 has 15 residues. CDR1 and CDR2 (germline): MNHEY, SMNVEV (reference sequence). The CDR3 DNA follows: TGTGCCAGCAGTTTATTGGGGGGTTCCTACAATGAGCAGTTCTTC. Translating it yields CASSLLGGSYNEQFF.

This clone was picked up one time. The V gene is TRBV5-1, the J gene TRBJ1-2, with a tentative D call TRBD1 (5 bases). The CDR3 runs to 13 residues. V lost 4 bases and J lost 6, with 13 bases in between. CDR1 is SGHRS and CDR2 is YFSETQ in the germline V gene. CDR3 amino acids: CASSAQGSNGYTF. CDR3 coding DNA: TGCGCCAGCAGCGCCCAGGGAAGCAATGGCTACACCTTC.

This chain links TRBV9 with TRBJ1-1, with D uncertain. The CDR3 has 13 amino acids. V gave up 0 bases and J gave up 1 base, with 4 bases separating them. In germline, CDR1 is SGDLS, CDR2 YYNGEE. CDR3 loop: CASSVDGNTEAFF. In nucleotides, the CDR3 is TGTGCCAGCAGCGTAGACGGGAACACTGAAGCTTTCTTT. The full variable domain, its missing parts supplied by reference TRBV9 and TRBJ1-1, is DSGVTQTPKHLITATGQRVTLRCSPRSGDLSVYWYQQSLDQGLQFLIQYYNGEERAKGNILERFSAQQFPDLHSELNLSSLELGDSALYFCASSVDGNTEAFFGQGTRLTVV.

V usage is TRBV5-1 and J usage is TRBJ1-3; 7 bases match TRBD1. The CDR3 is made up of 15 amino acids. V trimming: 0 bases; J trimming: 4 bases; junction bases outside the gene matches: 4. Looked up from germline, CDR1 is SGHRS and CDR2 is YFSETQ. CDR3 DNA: TGCGCCAGCAGCTTGGAGGGGGCCCGAGGAAACACCATATATTTT. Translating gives CASSLEGARGNTIYF.

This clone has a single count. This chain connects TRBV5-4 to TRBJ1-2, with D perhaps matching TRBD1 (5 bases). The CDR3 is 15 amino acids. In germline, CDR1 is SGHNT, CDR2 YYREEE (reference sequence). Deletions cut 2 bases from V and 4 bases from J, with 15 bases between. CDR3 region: CASSFLAAQGYGYTF. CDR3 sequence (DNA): TGTGCCAGCAGCTTTTTGGCAGCCCAGGGCTATGGCTACACCTTC.

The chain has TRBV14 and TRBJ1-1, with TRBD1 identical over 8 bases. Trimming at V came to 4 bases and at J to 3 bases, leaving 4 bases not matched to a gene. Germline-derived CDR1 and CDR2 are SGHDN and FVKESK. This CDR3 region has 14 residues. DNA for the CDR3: TGTGCCAGCAGCCGGACAGGGTGGGACACTGAAGCTTTCTTT. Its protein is CASSRTGWDTEAFF.

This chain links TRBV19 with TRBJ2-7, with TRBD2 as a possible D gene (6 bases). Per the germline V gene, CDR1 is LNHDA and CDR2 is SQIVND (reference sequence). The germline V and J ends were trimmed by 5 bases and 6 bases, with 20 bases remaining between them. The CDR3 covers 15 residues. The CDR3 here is CASSVDYQVQAEQYF. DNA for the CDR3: TGTGCCAGTAGTGTGGACTATCAAGTTCAAGCCGAGCAGTACTTC.

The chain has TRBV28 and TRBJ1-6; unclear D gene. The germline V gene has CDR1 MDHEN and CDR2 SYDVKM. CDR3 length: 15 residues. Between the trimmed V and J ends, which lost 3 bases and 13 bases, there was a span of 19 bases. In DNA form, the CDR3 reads TGTGCCAGCAGTTTCGGGAGTGGCGTGGGATCCCCCCTCCACTTT. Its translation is CASSFGSGVGSPLHF.

This CDR3 reads CASSPGQNAYGYTF. The DNA for the CDR3 is TGTGCCAGCTCACCGGGACAGAATGCCTATGGCTACACCTTC. J is TRBJ1-2 and V is TRBV18, with 7 bases fitting TRBD1. V lost 3 bases, J lost 4 bases, and 5 bases stayed unmatched. Germline-derived CDR1 and CDR2 are KGHSH and LQKENI. This CDR3 contains 14 residues.

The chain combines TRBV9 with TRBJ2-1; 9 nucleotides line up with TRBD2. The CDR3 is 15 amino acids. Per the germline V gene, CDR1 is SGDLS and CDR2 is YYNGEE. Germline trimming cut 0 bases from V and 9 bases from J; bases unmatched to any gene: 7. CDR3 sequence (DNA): TGTGCCAGCAGCGTAGCTGGTAGCGGGAGCACTGAGCAGTTCTTC. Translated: CASSVAGSGSTEQFF.

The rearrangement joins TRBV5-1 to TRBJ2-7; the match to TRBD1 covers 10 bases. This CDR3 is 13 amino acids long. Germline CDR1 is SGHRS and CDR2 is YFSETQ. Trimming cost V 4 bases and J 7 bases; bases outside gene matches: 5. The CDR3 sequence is CASSRGTGEEQYF. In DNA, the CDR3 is TGCGCCAGCAGCCGAGGGACAGGGGAAGAGCAGTACTTC.

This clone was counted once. CDR3 loop: CASSAIPPGPYGYTF. DNA of the CDR3: TGTGCCAGCAGCGCAATACCGCCGGGTCCTTATGGCTACACCTTC. The gene calls are TRBV21-1 and TRBJ1-2. TRBV21-1 is noted as a pseudogene. The CDR3 is made up of 15 amino acids.

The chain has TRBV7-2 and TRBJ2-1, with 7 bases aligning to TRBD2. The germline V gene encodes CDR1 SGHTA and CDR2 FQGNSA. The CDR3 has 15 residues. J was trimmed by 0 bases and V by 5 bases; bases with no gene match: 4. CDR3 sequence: CASSLPSGSYNEQFF. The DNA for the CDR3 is TGTGCCAGCAGCCTGCCTAGCGGCTCCTACAATGAGCAGTTCTTC.

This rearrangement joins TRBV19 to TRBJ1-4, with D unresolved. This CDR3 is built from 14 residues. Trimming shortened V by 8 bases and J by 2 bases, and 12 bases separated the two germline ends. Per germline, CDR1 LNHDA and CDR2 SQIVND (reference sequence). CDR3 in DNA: TGTGCCAGTGGGTTCCGGGAGACTAATGAAAAACTGTTTTTT. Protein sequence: CASGFRETNEKLFF.

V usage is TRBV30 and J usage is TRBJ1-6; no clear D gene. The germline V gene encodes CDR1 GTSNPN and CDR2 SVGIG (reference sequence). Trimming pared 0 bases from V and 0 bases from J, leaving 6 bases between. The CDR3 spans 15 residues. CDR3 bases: TGTGCCTGGAGTGTATTCGGCTCCTATAATTCACCCCTCCACTTT. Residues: CAWSVFGSYNSPLHF.

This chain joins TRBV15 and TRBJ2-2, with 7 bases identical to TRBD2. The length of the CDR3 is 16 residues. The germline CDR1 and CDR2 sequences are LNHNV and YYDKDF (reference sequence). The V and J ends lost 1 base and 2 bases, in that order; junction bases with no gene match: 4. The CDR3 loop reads CATSRAGGLNTGELFF. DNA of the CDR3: TGTGCCACCAGCAGAGCGGGAGGTCTCAACACCGGGGAGCTGTTTTTT.

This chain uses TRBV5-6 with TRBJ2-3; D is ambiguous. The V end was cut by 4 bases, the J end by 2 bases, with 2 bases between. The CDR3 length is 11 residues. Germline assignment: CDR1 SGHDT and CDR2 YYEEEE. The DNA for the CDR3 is TGTGCCAGCAGCCTCACAGATACGCAGTATTTT. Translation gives CASSLTDTQYF.

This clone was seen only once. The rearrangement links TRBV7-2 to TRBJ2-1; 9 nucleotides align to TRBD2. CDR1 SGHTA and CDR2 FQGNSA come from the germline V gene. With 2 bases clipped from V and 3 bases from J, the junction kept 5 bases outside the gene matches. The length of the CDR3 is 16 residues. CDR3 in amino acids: CASSLWREGVYNEQFF. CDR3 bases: TGTGCCAGCAGCTTATGGCGGGAGGGTGTCTACAATGAGCAGTTCTTC.

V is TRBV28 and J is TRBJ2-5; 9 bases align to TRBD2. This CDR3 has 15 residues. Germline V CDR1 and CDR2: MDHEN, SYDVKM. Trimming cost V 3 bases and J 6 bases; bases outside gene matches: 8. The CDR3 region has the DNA TGTGCCAGCAGTTTTAGCCTAGCGGGACTGCAGACCCAGTACTTC. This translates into CASSFSLAGLQTQYF.

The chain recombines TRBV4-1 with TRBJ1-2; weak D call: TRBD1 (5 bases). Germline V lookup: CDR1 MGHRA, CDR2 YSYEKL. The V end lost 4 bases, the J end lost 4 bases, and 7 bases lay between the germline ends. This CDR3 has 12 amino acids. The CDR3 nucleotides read TGCGCCAGCAGCCTTAGGGGCTATGGCTACACCTTC. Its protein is CASSLRGYGYTF.